The TCR beta chain described here comes from a study of CD8+CD57+ T cells in acquired aplastic anemia. As for the study in general: Sorting CD4+ and CD8+ cells gave DNA averaging around 3 ug.

Looked up from germline, CDR1 is SGHAT and CDR2 is FQNNGV. This CDR3 region has 16 residues. Trimming shortened V by 3 bases and J by 2 bases, and 15 bases separated the two germline ends. Study-level points and caveats: In CD8+ cells, Simpson's diversity showed no significant difference between patients and controls. Common to patients and controls were twenty-nine CD8+ CDR3 sequences.

The use of genomic DNA as template underpinned the TCR beta VDJ and CDR3 profiling. One entry per CDR3 protein, called by TCRdb with MiXCR from the reads. Of under 500,000 distinct CDR3 sequences listed, roughly 34% are singletons. By flow cytometry, patients selected for sequencing had shown an expansion of CD8+CD57+ cells. A severe acquired aplastic anemia diagnosis applied to all patients. This clonotype was seen just once. Its target is unknown. The rearrangement uses TRBV11-2 and TRBJ2-3; maybe TRBD1 (6 bases). The sequenced sample consisted of sorted CD4+, CD8+, or CD8+CD57+ T cells (not recorded which) from PBMCs. This sequence was found in a human donor with aplastic anemia. CDR3 residues: CASSFLGTQHTDTQYF. The CDR3 DNA sequence: TGTGCCAGCAGCTTTCTAGGGACACAACACACAGATACGCAGTATTTT.